Here is one T cell receptor beta chain with its context. No antigen is known for it. The source of the sample is a study of T cell responses to AZD1222 COVID-19 vaccine. Study findings and constraints: Baseline testing showed seropositivity in only 6 or 7 AZD1222 recipients.

Clones were read by immunoSEQ multiplex PCR, and TCRdb kept only the in-frame ones, dropping some. Among 95,000 to 150,000 clones listed, about 90% were seen once. The CDR3 runs to 13 residues. Germline assignment: CDR1 LNHDA and CDR2 SQIVND (reference sequence). V was trimmed by 9 bases and J by 2 bases, leaving 14 bases between them. The V gene is TRBV19, the J gene TRBJ2-7, with a possible D match to TRBD1 (6 bases). The sample in question was peripheral blood, obtained on day 0 of AZD1222 vaccination. This receptor was taken from an adult in good health. As DNA, the CDR3 is TGTGCCAGCAGCCCCCGGGACACCTACGAGCAGTACTTC. Its protein product is CASSPRDTYEQYF.